The rows below give T cell receptor beta chains drawn from one sample of a study of blood T cell repertoires in COVID-19. TCRdb keeps only in-frame clones here, not all; method: immunoSEQ multiplex PCR. In the table there are about 200,000 clones, 88% of which are singletons. The sample taken for sequencing was peripheral blood. These receptors came from a young man with active or convalescent COVID-19. Both conserved end residues are part of each CDR3. A D gene is named only where the DNA matches it firmly. Only part of the rows carry a size: once, few, many, or a class if the clone is expanded.

>NA|NA|TRBV2
CASSDKQSDTGELFF
>NA|NA|TRBV29-1
CSVSDRLLNEKLFF
>TRBD1|NA|TRBV6-5
CASSLQGANYGYTF
>TRBD2|NA|TRBV5-6
CASSLRHGRSYNEQFF
>NA|NA|TRBV5-1
CASSLRSGANVLTF
>NA|NA|TRBV18
CASSQLKNQPQHF
>NA|NA|TRBV2
CASSRTGGASTGELFF
>TRBD1|NA|TRBV5-4
CASIQGAAGNTEAFF
>TRBD1|NA|TRBV11-2
CASSPGTGDVGGELFF
>TRBD1|NA|TRBV28
CASSALTGGPQPQHF
>NA|NA|TRBV5-6
CASSLALQGIYTEAFF
>TRBD2|NA|TRBV5-1
CASSSGTTRTGELFF
>TRBD2|NA|TRBV5-4
CASSSLAGGNTGELFF
>TRBD1|NA|TRBV25-1
CASSEWTGGGYTF
>NA|NA|TRBV30
CAWSPQGGEPQHF
>NA|NA|TRBV12-3/TRBV12-4
CASSLGGGYGYTF
>NA|NA|TRBV5-1
CASSLSPGQPYEQYF
>NA|once|TRBV7-3
CASSLTPARGTEAFF
>NA|NA|TRBV4-1
CASSQGQSYGYTF
>TRBD2|NA|TRBV3-1/TRBV3-2
CASSHSIAGGQETQYF
>NA|NA|TRBV9
CASSGSQGGDTEAFF
>TRBD1|NA|TRBV7-9
CASSSTGVPRELFF
>NA|few|TRBV28
CASGQTSLTQYF
>NA|few|TRBV4-2
CASSQDYGRDYNEQFF
>TRBD1|few|TRBV16
CASSQRTGYSNQPQHF
>TRBD1|few|TRBV9
CASSDSGTGGYYGYTF
>NA|NA|TRBV29-1
CSVVQIMNTEAFF
>NA|NA|TRBV5-6
CASNQGYGYGYTF
>NA|few|TRBV19
CASSMGAWTEAFF
>TRBD2|NA|TRBV9
CASSPRGLAADTQYF
>NA|NA|TRBV18
CASSPSSGNTIYF
>NA|NA|TRBV12-3/TRBV12-4
CASSFRGNQPQHF
>TRBD1|NA|TRBV9
CASSADRGTEAFF
>TRBD1|NA|TRBV5-1
CASSQGQGLKNEKLFF
>TRBD1|NA|TRBV10-1
CASSEGDRESTEQYF
>NA|NA|TRBV24-1
CATSAQGYGYTF
>TRBD2|NA|TRBV5-1
CASSERTSGGIPTYNEQFF
>NA|NA|TRBV9
CASSPELIANQPQHF
>TRBD1|NA|TRBV10-3
CAISSSGGANQPQHF
>NA|NA|TRBV2
CASSGESQETQYF
>NA|NA|TRBV19
CASTPVSGNTIYF
>TRBD1|NA|TRBV10-3
CAISETGDGSPLHF
>TRBD1|few|TRBV28
CASSPTGTGDEKLFF
>NA|NA|TRBV9
CASSVDPLRVTTRGNTEAFF
>TRBD1|NA|TRBV29-1
CSVGGRGISDGYTF
>TRBD1|NA|TRBV6-5
CASSYDSTGLSGYTF
>TRBD1|NA|TRBV2
CASTPMPGTGKFF